This T cell receptor (beta chain) was sequenced during a study of early T cells in non-severe SARS-CoV-2 infection. The library protocol tagged individual cDNA molecules with unique molecular identifiers. One entry per CDR3 protein, called by TCRdb with MiXCR from the 5' RACE reads. The sample includes approximately 58,000 distinct CDR3 sequences, approximately 6.2% seen only once; the top ten take under 5%. This CDR3 has 16 amino acids. Germline V gene data show CDR1 as SQVTM and CDR2 as ANQGSEA. Deletions cut 4 bases from V and 4 bases from J, with 17 bases between. This sequence was found in an adult who was a healthcare worker with PCR-confirmed SARS-CoV-2 infection or an uninfected control (not recorded which). Sequencing used whole blood. The J gene is TRBJ2-6, the V gene TRBV29-1; D unclear. The CDR3 nucleotides are TGCAGCGTTGGTCCCTACGGTAGGAGAGGGGCCAACGTCCTGACTTTC. The encoded protein is CSVGPYGRRGANVLTF.